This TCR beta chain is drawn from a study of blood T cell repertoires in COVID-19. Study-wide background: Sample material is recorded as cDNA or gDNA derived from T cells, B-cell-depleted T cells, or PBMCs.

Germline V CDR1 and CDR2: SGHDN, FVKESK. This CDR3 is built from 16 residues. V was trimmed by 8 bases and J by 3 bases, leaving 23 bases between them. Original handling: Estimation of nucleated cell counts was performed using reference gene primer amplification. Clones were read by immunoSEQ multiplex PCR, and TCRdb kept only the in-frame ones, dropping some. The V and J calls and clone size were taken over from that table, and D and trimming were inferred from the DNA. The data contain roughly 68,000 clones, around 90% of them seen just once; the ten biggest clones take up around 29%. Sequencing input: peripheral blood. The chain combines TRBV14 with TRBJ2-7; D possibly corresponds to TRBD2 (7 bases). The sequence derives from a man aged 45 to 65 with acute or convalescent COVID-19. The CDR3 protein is CASENRWGGAFYEQYF. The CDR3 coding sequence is TGTGCCAGCGAAAACCGATGGGGGGGGGCCTTCTACGAGCAGTACTTC.